These T cell receptor beta chains were read from a single sample in a study of beta chain features in type 1 diabetes. TCRdb keeps only in-frame clones here, not all; method: immunoSEQ multiplex PCR. Among hundreds of thousands of clones, around 15% were seen once, and the ten largest hold 0.035% to 0.04%. Source material: naive CD4+ T cells from blood. These receptors all come from a man younger than 35 with type 1 diabetes. Each CDR3 is given with its conserved first and last residue. D genes are given only for firm matches. Where a row states a size, it is once, few, many or the class of an expanded clone; other rows omit it.

J | size | D | V | CDR3 | DNA
TRBJ1-1 | NA | NA | TRBV4-3 | CASSQVIVRGTATEAFF | TGCGCCAGCAGCCAAGTGATAGTAAGAGGGACGGCCACTGAAGCTTTCTTT
TRBJ2-4 | few | NA | TRBV7-2 | CASSIGTPTKNIQYF | TGTGCCAGCAGCATTGGGACACCGACCAAAAACATTCAGTACTTC
TRBJ2-1 | NA | TRBD2 | TRBV19 | CASSIGASGDSSYNEQFF | TGTGCCAGTAGTATAGGGGCTAGCGGGGATAGCTCCTACAATGAGCAGTTCTTC
TRBJ1-5 | NA | NA | TRBV7-2 | CASSRDGNQPQHF | TGTGCCAGCTCACGTGACGGCAATCAGCCCCAGCATTTT
TRBJ2-3 | few | NA | TRBV6-5 | CASSPGPGTDTQYF | TGTGCCAGCAGCCCCGGGCCAGGCACAGATACGCAGTATTTT
TRBJ1-1 | NA | NA | TRBV29-1 | CSVVGRQGRTEAFF | TGCAGCGTTGTGGGCCGGCAGGGTAGGACTGAAGCTTTCTTT
TRBJ1-2 | NA | TRBD1 | TRBV6-5 | CASSLETGDYGYTF | TGTGCCAGCAGTTTAGAGACAGGGGATTATGGCTACACCTTC
TRBJ1-1 | few | NA | TRBV30 | CAWRGIREAFF | TGTGCCTGGAGAGGAATCCGGGAAGCTTTCTTT
TRBJ2-6 | NA | NA | TRBV15 | CATSDASSGANVLTF | TGTGCCACCAGCGACGCCTCCTCTGGGGCCAACGTCCTGACTTTC
TRBJ1-1 | NA | NA | TRBV10-3 | CAISEGPGNTEAFF | TGTGCCATCAGTGAGGGGCCAGGGAACACTGAAGCTTTCTTT
TRBJ1-2 | NA | NA | TRBV7-9 | CASSPGWESNYGYTF | TGTGCCAGCAGTCCTGGATGGGAATCTAACTATGGCTACACCTTC
TRBJ2-3 | NA | TRBD1 | TRBV7-9 | CARGDRSTDTQYF | TGTGCCAGGGGGGACAGGTCAACAGATACGCAGTATTTT
TRBJ2-1 | few | TRBD1 | TRBV18 | CASSQFPGTGGNEQFF | TGTGCCAGCTCACAATTTCCCGGGACAGGGGGTAATGAGCAGTTCTTC
TRBJ2-4 | NA | TRBD2 | TRBV19 | CASSPQGALSGGFVAKNIQYF | TGTGCCAGTAGTCCCCAAGGAGCTCTCAGCGGGGGGTTCGTAGCCAAAAACATTCAGTACTTC
TRBJ2-7 | NA | TRBD1 | TRBV11-2 | CASGPSDRAYEQYF | TGTGCCAGCGGTCCTTCGGACAGGGCCTACGAGCAGTACTTC
TRBJ1-1 | NA | NA | TRBV6-1 | CASSEGERAYTEAFF | TGTGCCAGCAGTGAAGGGGAAAGGGCCTACACTGAAGCTTTCTTT
TRBJ2-2 | NA | TRBD1 | TRBV30 | CAWNRDRGTGELFF | TGTGCCTGGAACCGGGACAGGGGCACCGGGGAGCTGTTTTTT
TRBJ2-1 | NA | TRBD2 | TRBV29-1 | CSVERLSGDSSSYNEQFF | TGCAGCGTGGAAAGACTAAGCGGGGACTCTAGCTCCTACAATGAGCAGTTCTTC
TRBJ2-1 | NA | NA | TRBV7-2 | CASSRTIGFPGDEQFF | TGTGCCAGCAGCCGGACGATCGGGTTCCCCGGGGATGAGCAGTTCTTC
TRBJ2-5 | few | TRBD2 | TRBV11-2 | CASSSGLEETQYF | TGTGCCAGCAGTTCAGGACTAGAAGAGACCCAGTACTTC
TRBJ2-1 | few | NA | TRBV30 | CAWSVRLNEQFF | TGTGCCTGGAGTGTAAGGTTGAATGAGCAGTTCTTC
TRBJ2-7 | few | NA | TRBV28 | CASSRRYESPYEQYF | TGTGCCAGCAGTAGAAGGTACGAGTCTCCCTACGAGCAGTACTTC
TRBJ1-4 | few | NA | TRBV29-1 | CSVVGGHTNEKLFF | TGCAGCGTTGTTGGGGGGCACACTAATGAAAAACTGTTTTTT
TRBJ2-1 | NA | NA | TRBV7-8 | CASSLAQGAYNEQFF | TGTGCCAGCAGCCTGGCGCAGGGTGCCTACAATGAGCAGTTCTTC
TRBJ1-1 | few | NA | TRBV7-9 | CASQDQNTEAFF | TGTGCCAGCCAAGACCAGAACACTGAAGCTTTCTTT
TRBJ2-1 | NA | NA | TRBV7-2 | CASSLAVSSYNEQFF | TGTGCCAGCAGCTTAGCCGTGAGCTCCTACAATGAGCAGTTCTTC
TRBJ2-1 | few | NA | TRBV7-7 | CASSLEVGVDEQFF | TGTGCTAGCAGCTTAGAAGTTGGGGTTGATGAGCAGTTCTTC
TRBJ1-1 | NA | NA | TRBV19 | CASSYDTVNTEAFF | TGTGCCAGTAGTTATGACACGGTGAACACTGAAGCTTTCTTT
TRBJ2-2 | NA | NA | TRBV9 | CASSVEVTGELFF | TGTGCCAGCAGCGTCGAAGTCACCGGGGAGCTGTTTTTT
TRBJ2-2 | NA | TRBD1 | TRBV7-2 | CASSLGTGMAGELFF | TGTGCCAGCAGCTTAGGGACAGGGATGGCCGGGGAGCTGTTTTTT
TRBJ1-1 | few | NA | TRBV6-6 | CASSYDKSEAFF | TGTGCCAGCAGTTACGACAAATCTGAAGCTTTCTTT
TRBJ1-2 | NA | NA | TRBV28 | CASGRSYGYTF | TGTGCCAGCGGACGGAGCTATGGCTACACCTTC
TRBJ1-5 | NA | NA | TRBV9 | CASSVGQNNQPQHF | TGTGCCAGCAGCGTGGGGCAGAACAATCAGCCCCAGCATTTT
TRBJ2-1 | few | TRBD1 | TRBV28 | CASSYRTGLNEQFF | TGTGCCAGCAGCTACCGGACAGGGTTGAATGAGCAGTTCTTC
TRBJ2-1 | few | NA | TRBV14 | CASSQLPWGAEQFF | TGTGCCAGCAGCCAATTACCCTGGGGTGCAGAGCAGTTCTTC
TRBJ1-1 | NA | TRBD1 | TRBV30 | CAWSTSGQGPFTEAFF | TGTGCCTGGAGTACGTCAGGACAGGGGCCCTTCACTGAAGCTTTCTTT